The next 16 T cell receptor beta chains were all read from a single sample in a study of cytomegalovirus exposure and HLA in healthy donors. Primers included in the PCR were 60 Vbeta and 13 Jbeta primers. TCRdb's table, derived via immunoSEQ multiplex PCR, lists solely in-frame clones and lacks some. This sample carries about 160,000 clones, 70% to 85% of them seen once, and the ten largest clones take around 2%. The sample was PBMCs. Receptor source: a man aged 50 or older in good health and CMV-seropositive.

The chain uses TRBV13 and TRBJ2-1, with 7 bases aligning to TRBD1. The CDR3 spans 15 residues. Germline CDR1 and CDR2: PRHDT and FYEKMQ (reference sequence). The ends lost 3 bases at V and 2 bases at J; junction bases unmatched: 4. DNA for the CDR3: TGTGCCAGCAGCTTTACAGGGGACCCCTACAATGAGCAGTTCTTC. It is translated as CASSFTGDPYNEQFF.

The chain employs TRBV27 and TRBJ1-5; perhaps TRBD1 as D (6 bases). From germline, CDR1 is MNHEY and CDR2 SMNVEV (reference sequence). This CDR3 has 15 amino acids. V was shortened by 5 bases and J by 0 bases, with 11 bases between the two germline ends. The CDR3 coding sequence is TGTGCCAGCAGTAGGACAGTTGATAGCAATCAGCCCCAGCATTTT. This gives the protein CASSRTVDSNQPQHF.

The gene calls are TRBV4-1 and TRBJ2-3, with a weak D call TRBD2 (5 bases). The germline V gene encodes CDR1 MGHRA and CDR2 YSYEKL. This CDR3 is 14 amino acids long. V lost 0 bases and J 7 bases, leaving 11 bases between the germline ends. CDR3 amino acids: CASSQDFREYTQYF. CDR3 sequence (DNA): TGCGCCAGCAGCCAAGATTTTCGGGAATATACGCAGTATTTT.

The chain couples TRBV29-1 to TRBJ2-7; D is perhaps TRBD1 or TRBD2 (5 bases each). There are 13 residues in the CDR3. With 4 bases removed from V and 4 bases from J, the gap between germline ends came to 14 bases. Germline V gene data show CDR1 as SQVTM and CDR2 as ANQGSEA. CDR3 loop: CSVGEGSWYEQYF. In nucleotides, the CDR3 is TGCAGCGTTGGAGAGGGGAGCTGGTACGAGCAGTACTTC.

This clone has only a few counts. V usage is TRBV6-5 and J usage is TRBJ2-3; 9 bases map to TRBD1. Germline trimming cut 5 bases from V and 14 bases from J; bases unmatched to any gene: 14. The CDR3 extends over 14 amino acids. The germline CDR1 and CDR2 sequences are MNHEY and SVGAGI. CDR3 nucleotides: TGTGCCAGCAGTCCCAGAGAAGACAGGGGGTCGACGTATTTT. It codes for CASSPREDRGSTYF.

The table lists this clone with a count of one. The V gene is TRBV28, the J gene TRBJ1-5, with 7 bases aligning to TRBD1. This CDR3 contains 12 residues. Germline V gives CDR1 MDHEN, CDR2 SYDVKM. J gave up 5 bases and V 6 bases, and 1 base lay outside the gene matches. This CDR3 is CASRQGDQPQHF. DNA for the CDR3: TGTGCCAGCAGGCAGGGGGATCAGCCCCAGCATTTT.

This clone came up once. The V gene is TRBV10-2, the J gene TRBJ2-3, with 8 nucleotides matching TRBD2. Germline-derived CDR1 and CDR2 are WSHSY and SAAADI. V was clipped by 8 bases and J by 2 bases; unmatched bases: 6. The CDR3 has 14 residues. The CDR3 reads CASRRGLDTDTQYF. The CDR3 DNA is TGCGCCAGCCGTCGGGGACTAGACACAGATACGCAGTATTTT.

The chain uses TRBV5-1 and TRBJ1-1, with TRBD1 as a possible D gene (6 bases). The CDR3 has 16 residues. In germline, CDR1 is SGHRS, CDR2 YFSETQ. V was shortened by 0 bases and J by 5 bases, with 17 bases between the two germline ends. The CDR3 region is CASSLAWGRSGTEAFF. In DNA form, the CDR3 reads TGCGCCAGCAGCTTGGCTTGGGGGCGCTCGGGAACTGAAGCTTTCTTT.

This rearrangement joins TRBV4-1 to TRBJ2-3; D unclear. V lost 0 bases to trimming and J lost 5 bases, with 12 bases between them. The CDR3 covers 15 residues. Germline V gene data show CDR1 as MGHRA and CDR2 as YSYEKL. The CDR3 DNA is TGCGCCAGCAGCCAAGATTTGGGCTCCGGAGATACGCAGTATTTT. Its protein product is CASSQDLGSGDTQYF.

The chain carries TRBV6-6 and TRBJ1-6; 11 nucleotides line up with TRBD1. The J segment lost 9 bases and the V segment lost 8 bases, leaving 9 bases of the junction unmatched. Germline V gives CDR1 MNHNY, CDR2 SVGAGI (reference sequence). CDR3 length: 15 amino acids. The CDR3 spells CASRRTGGDGSPLHF. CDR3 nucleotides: TGTGCCAGCCGGAGGACAGGGGGCGATGGTTCACCCCTCCACTTT.

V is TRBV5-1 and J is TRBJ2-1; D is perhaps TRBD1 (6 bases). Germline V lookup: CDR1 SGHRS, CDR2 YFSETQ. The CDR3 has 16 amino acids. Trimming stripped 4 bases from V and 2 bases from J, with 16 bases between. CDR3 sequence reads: CASSIQDSGPYNEQFF. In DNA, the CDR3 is TGCGCCAGCAGCATTCAGGACAGTGGACCCTACAATGAGCAGTTCTTC.

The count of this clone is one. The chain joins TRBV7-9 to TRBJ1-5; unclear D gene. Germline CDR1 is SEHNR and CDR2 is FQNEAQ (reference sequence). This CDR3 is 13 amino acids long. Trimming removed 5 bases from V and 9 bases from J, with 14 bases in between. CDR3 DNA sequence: TGTGCCAGCAGCCTCGACCGGGATTTGCCCCAGCATTTT. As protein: CASSLDRDLPQHF.

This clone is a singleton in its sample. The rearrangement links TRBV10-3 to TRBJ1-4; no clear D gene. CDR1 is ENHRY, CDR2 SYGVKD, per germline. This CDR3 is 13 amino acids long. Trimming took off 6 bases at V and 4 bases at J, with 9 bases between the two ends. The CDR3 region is CAIRDFDNEKLFF. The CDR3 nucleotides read TGTGCCATCAGGGACTTCGATAATGAAAAACTGTTTTTT.

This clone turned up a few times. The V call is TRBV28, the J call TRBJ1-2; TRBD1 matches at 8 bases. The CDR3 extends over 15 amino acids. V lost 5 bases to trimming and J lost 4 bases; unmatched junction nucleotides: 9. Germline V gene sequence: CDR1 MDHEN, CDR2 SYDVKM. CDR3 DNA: TGTGCCAGCAGTGACTCCGGGACAGGAATCTATGGCTACACCTTC. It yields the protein CASSDSGTGIYGYTF.

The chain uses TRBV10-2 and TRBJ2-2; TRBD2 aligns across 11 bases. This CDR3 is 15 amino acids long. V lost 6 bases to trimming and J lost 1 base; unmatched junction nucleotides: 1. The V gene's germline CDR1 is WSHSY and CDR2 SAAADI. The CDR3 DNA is TGCGCCAGCAGAGGGACTAGCGGGAACACCGGGGAGCTGTTTTTT. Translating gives CASRGTSGNTGELFF.

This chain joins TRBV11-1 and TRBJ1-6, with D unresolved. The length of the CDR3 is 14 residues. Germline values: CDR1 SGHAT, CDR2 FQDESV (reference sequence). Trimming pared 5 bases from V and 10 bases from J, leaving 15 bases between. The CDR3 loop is CASSPAVSGSPLHF. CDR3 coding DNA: TGTGCCAGCAGCCCAGCGGTATCGGGATCACCCCTCCACTTT.